A single sample gave rise to the 24 T cell receptor beta chains below, sequenced in a study of CD8 T cells in ankylosing spondylitis. Study-level findings and limits: Seemingly distinctive of ankylosing spondylitis blood was a TCR beta motif formed by eight highly homologous variants.

Their recognized antigens are unknown. Each CDR3 protein is one row after TCRdb ran MiXCR on the 5' RACE reads. The sample lists about 500,000 distinct CDR3 sequences; about 13% were seen once. Specimen: blood, either unsorted or a sorted T cell fraction (not recorded which). These receptor sequences come from a male donor with ankylosing spondylitis.

This clonotype was counted between two and nine times. The chain couples TRBV15 to TRBJ2-1; TRBD2 aligns across 10 bases. This CDR3 spans 15 amino acids. Germline trimming cut 3 bases from V and 8 bases from J; bases unmatched to any gene: 7. The germline CDR1 and CDR2 sequences are LNHNV and YYDKDF (reference sequence). CDR3 DNA: TGTGCCACCAGCAGGGGAGGACTAGCGGTCGATGAGCAGTTCTTC. Translated, it gives CATSRGGLAVDEQFF.

This rearrangement joins TRBV7-9 to TRBJ2-6; maybe TRBD2 (5 bases). The V end was cut by 5 bases, the J end by 1 base, with 9 bases between. CDR3 size: 15 residues. Germline CDR1 and CDR2: SEHNR and FQNEAQ (reference sequence). CDR3 sequence: CASSPGESGANVLTF. The DNA for the CDR3 is TGTGCCAGCAGCCCCGGGGAGTCTGGGGCCAACGTCCTGACTTTC.

This clonotype was recorded at least ten times. The V and J genes are TRBV20-1 and TRBJ2-5, with 7 bases matching TRBD2. Per the germline V gene, CDR1 is DFQATT and CDR2 is SNEGSKA (reference sequence). J was trimmed by 4 bases and V by 0 bases; bases with no gene match: 17. CDR3 length: 18 residues. The CDR3 loop reads CSARDWGTTMLGVETQYF. The CDR3 coding sequence is TGCAGTGCTAGAGATTGGGGGACTACCATGCTAGGGGTAGAGACCCAGTACTTC.

The chain is built from TRBV7-2 and TRBJ2-1; the match to TRBD2 covers 10 bases. V was pared by 3 bases and J by 8 bases, with 4 bases of the junction left unmatched. The CDR3 sequence is 14 residues long. Germline V gene lookup returns CDR1 SGHTA and CDR2 FQGNSA. CDR3 in DNA: TGTGCCAGCAGCTTGGGACTAGCGCTCGATGAGCAGTTCTTC. Translated, it gives CASSLGLALDEQFF.

Concerning this clonotype itself: Possible read error: a much larger clone is one base away. A read error is likely, as this CDR3 ends without the conserved phenylalanine or tryptophan. The rearrangement joins TRBV12-3 or TRBV12-4 to TRBJ2-2; D is perhaps TRBD1 (6 bases). CDR3 size: 11 residues. The CDR3 loop is CASSLLGGLFS. CDR3 nucleotide sequence: TGTGCCAGCAGTTTGTTAGGGGGGCTGTTTTCT.

The J gene is TRBJ1-1, the V gene TRBV2; tentative D call: TRBD1 (5 bases). The ends were cut back, 3 bases at V and 10 bases at J, with 18 bases in the middle. Germline-derived CDR1 and CDR2 are SNHLY and FYNNEI. CDR3 length equals 14 residues. The CDR3 DNA reads TGTGCCAGCAGTGAGGGGCGGCCCCTGGACGGAGCTTTCTTT. Residues: CASSEGRPLDGAFF.

The chain recombines TRBV2 with TRBJ1-5; D is uncertain. This CDR3 is 13 amino acids long. Germline values: CDR1 SNHLY, CDR2 FYNNEI. Trimming left V 3 bases short and J 7 bases short, with 10 bases between. CDR3 amino acids: CASSDEVSQPQHF. The CDR3 nucleotides are TGTGCCAGCAGTGATGAGGTTTCGCAGCCCCAGCATTTT.

This clonotype was counted many times. V is TRBV4-2 and J is TRBJ2-4; weak D call: TRBD2 (5 bases). Per germline, CDR1 LGHNA and CDR2 YNFKEQ. The V end lost 0 bases, the J end lost 7 bases, and 13 bases lay between the germline ends. The CDR3 runs to 15 residues. Here the CDR3 DNA reads TGTGCCAGCAGCCAAGAGGTCGGGATTGTGAACATTCAGTACTTC. Translating gives CASSQEVGIVNIQYF.

This clonotype has more than one count but fewer than ten. The CDR3 nucleotides read TGTGCCAGCAGCGTTTTTTTCGCAGATACGCAGTATTTT. Translated: CASSVFFADTQYF. V gene TRBV9 combines with J gene TRBJ2-3; D gene unclear. Trimming took off 2 bases at V and 4 bases at J, with 8 bases between the two ends. CDR3 length equals 13 residues. From germline, CDR1 is SGDLS and CDR2 YYNGEE.

The table lists this clonotype with a few counts. The chain joins TRBV11-2 to TRBJ2-1; TRBD2 aligns across 10 bases. Germline CDR1 and CDR2: SGHAT and FQNNGV. The CDR3 consists of 19 residues. V dropped 0 bases and J dropped 8; count of bases not matched to a gene: 16. CDR3 nucleotides: TGTGCCAGCAGCTTAGACATTCCGGCGGGGAGCGGGAGGGTCGATGAGCAGTTCTTC. This codes for CASSLDIPAGSGRVDEQFF.

In its sample, this clonotype was seen a few times. The chain links TRBV29-1 to TRBJ1-2, with 7 nucleotides matching TRBD1. The trim removed 7 bases at V and 3 bases at J, leaving 5 bases unmatched. Germline V gene lookup returns CDR1 SQVTM and CDR2 ANQGSEA. The CDR3 consists of 12 residues. The CDR3 region is CSGGQPDYGYTF. CDR3 DNA: TGCAGCGGGGGACAGCCAGACTATGGCTACACCTTC.

Many counts were recorded for this clonotype. The chain links TRBV20-1 to TRBJ2-1; weak D call: TRBD2 (5 bases). The CDR3 extends over 13 amino acids. Trimming took 0 bases from V and 10 from J, leaving 13 bases between them. Germline V gene sequence: CDR1 DFQATT, CDR2 SNEGSKA (reference sequence). The CDR3 is CSARDGRLEEQFF. The CDR3 DNA reads as TGCAGTGCTAGAGATGGGAGATTAGAGGAGCAGTTCTTC.

CDR3 residues: CASSEDRGDNQPQHF. CDR3 DNA: TGTGCCAGCAGTGAGGACAGGGGAGACAATCAGCCCCAGCATTTT. The V call is TRBV2, the J call TRBJ1-5; 9 bases line up with TRBD1. This CDR3 is 15 amino acids long. Germline CDR1 SNHLY, CDR2 FYNNEI. The junction had 3 bases not matched to a gene; V was cut back by 3 bases and J by 3 bases.

The V gene is TRBV27, the J gene TRBJ2-1; 11 bases align to TRBD1. Unmatched junction bases numbered 6, after V lost 4 bases and J lost 4 bases. The CDR3 is 16 amino acids. Germline CDR1 reads MNHEY; CDR2 reads SMNVEV (reference sequence). CDR3 sequence (DNA): TGTGCCAGCAGTTCTCACGGGACAGGGGGTTACAATGAGCAGTTCTTC. The encoded protein is CASSSHGTGGYNEQFF.

The rearrangement joins TRBV5-1 to TRBJ2-1, with 7 nucleotides matching TRBD2. The germline V gene encodes CDR1 SGHRS and CDR2 YFSETQ. The CDR3 covers 15 residues. J was trimmed by 8 bases and V by 0 bases; bases with no gene match: 8. The chain's CDR3 is CASSLGAGDGYEQFF. The DNA of the CDR3 is TGCGCCAGCAGCTTGGGGGCGGGAGACGGGTATGAGCAGTTCTTC.

The CDR3 loop is CSVNNAGSTEAFF. DNA of the CDR3: TGCAGCGTTAACAATGCAGGGTCAACTGAAGCTTTCTTT. The gene calls are TRBV29-1 and TRBJ1-1; possible D gene TRBD1, 5 bases. CDR1 and CDR2 (germline): SQVTM, ANQGSEA. CDR3 length equals 13 residues. V lost 5 bases and J lost 5, with 15 bases in between.

The chain carries TRBV7-2 and TRBJ2-3, with a weak D call TRBD2 (6 bases). The CDR3 has 16 amino acids. Trimming stripped 5 bases from V and 0 bases from J, with 15 bases between. In germline, CDR1 is SGHTA, CDR2 FQGNSA. The chain's CDR3 is CASSPSVSGSTDTQYF. CDR3 in DNA: TGTGCCAGCAGCCCCAGCGTTAGCGGTAGCACAGATACGCAGTATTTT.

This clonotype was recorded a few times. The chain is built from TRBV20-1 and TRBJ1-3; perhaps TRBD1 as D (5 bases). The germline CDR1 and CDR2 sequences are DFQATT and SNEGSKA (reference sequence). The ends were cut back, 4 bases at V and 8 bases at J, with 12 bases in the middle. This CDR3 has 12 residues. DNA for the CDR3: TGCAGTGCTACCCCGGGGGGGGACACCATATATTTT. Translation: CSATPGGDTIYF.

V is TRBV4-2 and J is TRBJ2-1, with a tentative D call TRBD2 (6 bases). This CDR3 is 18 amino acids long. Germline CDR1 is LGHNA and CDR2 is YNFKEQ. Trimming cost V 4 bases and J 5 bases, with 24 bases left between them. The CDR3, as DNA: TGTGCCAGCAGCCTCAAAAACAAGAGGGACTCCGGGAACAATGAGCAGTTCTTC. Its translation: CASSLKNKRDSGNNEQFF.

This clonotype was counted a few times. V usage is TRBV7-8 and J usage is TRBJ2-7; a possible D gene is TRBD1 (5 bases). This CDR3 is 16 amino acids long. In germline, CDR1 is SGHVS, CDR2 FQNEAQ. Trimming stripped 2 bases from V and 2 bases from J, with 16 bases between. CDR3 coding DNA: TGTGCCAGCAGCTTAATAGGGCAGACAGATCCCTACGAGCAGTACTTC. Translation gives CASSLIGQTDPYEQYF.

The chain recombines TRBV5-1 with TRBJ1-3; no firm D call. Per the germline V gene, CDR1 is SGHRS and CDR2 is YFSETQ. The CDR3 has 17 amino acids. V was shortened by 0 bases and J by 0 bases, with 13 bases between the two germline ends. In DNA, the CDR3 is TGCGCCAGCAGCTTGGTTGACCCCGGGTTCTCTGGAAACACCATATATTTT. Its translation: CASSLVDPGFSGNTIYF.

The rearrangement joins TRBV7-8 to TRBJ2-1; D gene uncertain. This CDR3 contains 15 residues. The germline CDR1 and CDR2 sequences are SGHVS and FQNEAQ. V was clipped by 0 bases and J by 7 bases, with 13 bases between them. In DNA, the CDR3 is TGTGCCAGCAGCTTAGCGTTGGGGATTAGGAATGAGCAGTTCTTC. This codes for CASSLALGIRNEQFF. Variable domain in full (rest from reference TRBV7-8 and TRBJ2-1): GAGVSQSPRYKVAKRGQDVALRCDPISGHVSLFWYQQALGQGPEFLTYFQNEAQLDKSGLPSDRFFAERPEGSVSTLKIQRTQQEDSAVYLCASSLALGIRNEQFFGPGTRLTVL.

The V gene is TRBV10-3, the J gene TRBJ1-6, with D unresolved. The CDR3 consists of 13 residues. Germline V lookup: CDR1 ENHRY, CDR2 SYGVKD. V lost 5 bases and J lost 8, with 10 bases in between. In DNA form, the CDR3 reads TGTGCCATCAGTCCCGACTCCGATTCACCCCTCCACTTT. Amino acid sequence: CAISPDSDSPLHF.

The chain uses TRBV12-3 or TRBV12-4 and TRBJ2-1; 7 bases line up with TRBD2. The CDR3 is made up of 15 amino acids. V lost 7 bases and J lost 5; bases outside the gene matches: 11. The chain's CDR3 is CASTPGASGDNEQFF. Written as DNA, the CDR3 is TGTGCCAGCACCCCCGGGGCTAGCGGAGACAATGAGCAGTTCTTC.